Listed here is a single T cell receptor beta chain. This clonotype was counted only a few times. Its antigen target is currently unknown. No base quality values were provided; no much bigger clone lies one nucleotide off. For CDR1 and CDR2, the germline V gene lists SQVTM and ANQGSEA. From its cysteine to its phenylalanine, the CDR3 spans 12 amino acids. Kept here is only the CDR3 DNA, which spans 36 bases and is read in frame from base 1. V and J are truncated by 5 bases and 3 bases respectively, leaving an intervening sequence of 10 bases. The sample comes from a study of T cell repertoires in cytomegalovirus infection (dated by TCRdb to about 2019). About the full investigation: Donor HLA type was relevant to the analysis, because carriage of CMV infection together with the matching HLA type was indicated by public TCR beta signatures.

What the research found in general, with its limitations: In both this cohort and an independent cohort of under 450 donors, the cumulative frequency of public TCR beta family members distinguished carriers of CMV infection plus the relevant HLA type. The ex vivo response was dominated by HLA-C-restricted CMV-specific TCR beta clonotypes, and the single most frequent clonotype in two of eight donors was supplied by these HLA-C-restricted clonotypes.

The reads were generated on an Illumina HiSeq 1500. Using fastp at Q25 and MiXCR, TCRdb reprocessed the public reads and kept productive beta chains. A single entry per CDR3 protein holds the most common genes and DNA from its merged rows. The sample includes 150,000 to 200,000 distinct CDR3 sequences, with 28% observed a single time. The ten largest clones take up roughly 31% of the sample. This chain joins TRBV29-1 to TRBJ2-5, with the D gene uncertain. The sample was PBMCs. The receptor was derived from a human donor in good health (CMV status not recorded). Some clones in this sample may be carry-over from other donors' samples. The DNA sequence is TGCAGCGTTATCCGGACCGAAGAGACCCAGTACTTC. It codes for CSVIRTEETQYF.